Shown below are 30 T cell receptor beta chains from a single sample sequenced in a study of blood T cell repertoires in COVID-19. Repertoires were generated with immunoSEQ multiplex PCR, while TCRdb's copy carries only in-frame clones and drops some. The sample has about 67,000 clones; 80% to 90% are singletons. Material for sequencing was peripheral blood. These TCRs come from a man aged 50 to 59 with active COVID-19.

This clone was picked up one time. The CDR3 reads CASSPRDSTYEQYF. As DNA, the CDR3 is TGCGCCAGCAGCCCTCGGGACAGTACCTACGAGCAGTACTTC. This chain links TRBV4-1 with TRBJ2-7; 7 bases line up with TRBD1. CDR1 and CDR2 (germline): MGHRA, YSYEKL. With V trimmed by 4 bases and J by 2 bases, 5 bases remained unmatched. This CDR3 region has 14 residues.

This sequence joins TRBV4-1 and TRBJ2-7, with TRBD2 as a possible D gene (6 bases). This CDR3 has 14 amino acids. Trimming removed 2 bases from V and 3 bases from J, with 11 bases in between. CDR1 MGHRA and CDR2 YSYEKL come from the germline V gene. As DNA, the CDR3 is TGCGCCAGCAGCCAACCTGTTAGCGGCTACGAGCAGTACTTC. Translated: CASSQPVSGYEQYF.

The CDR3 coding sequence is TGTGCCAGTAGAATTAGCGGGAGGGCCCTCATTCAGTACTTC. Translated, it gives CASRISGRALIQYF. The V and J genes are TRBV19 and TRBJ2-4; TRBD2 matches 11 bases. The length of the CDR3 is 14 residues. CDR1 LNHDA and CDR2 SQIVND come from the germline V gene (reference sequence). Trimming took 6 bases from V and 9 from J; bases not matched to a gene: 7. Full variable domain (missing parts from reference TRBV19 and TRBJ2-4): DGGITQSPKYLFRKEGQNVTLSCEQNLNHDAMYWYRQDPGQGLRLIYYSQIVNDFQKGDIAEGYSVSREKKESFPLTVTSAQKNPTAFYLCASRISGRALIQYFGAGTRLSVL.

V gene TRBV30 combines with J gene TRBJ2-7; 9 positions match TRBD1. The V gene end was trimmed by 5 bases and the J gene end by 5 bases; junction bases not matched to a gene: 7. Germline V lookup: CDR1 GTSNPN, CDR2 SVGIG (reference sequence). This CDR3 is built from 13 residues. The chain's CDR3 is CAWAGTGIHEQYF. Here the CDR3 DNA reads TGTGCCTGGGCCGGGACAGGGATCCACGAGCAGTACTTC. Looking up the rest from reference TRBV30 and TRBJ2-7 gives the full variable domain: SQTIHQWPATLVQPVGSPLSLECTVEGTSNPNLYWYRQAAGRGLQLLFYSVGIGQISSEVPQNLSASRPQDRQFILSSKKLLLSDSGFYLCAWAGTGIHEQYFGPGTRLTVT.

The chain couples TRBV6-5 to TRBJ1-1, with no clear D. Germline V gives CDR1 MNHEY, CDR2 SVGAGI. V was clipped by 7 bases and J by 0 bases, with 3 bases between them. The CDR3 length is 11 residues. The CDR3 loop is CASTMNTEAFF. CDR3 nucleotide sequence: TGTGCCAGCACCATGAACACTGAAGCTTTCTTT.

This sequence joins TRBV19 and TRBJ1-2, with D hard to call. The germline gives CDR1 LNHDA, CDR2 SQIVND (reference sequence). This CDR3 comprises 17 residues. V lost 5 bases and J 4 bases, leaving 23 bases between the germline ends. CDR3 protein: CASSVTTGSTLVYGYTF. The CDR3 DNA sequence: TGTGCCAGTAGTGTTACTACCGGGTCCACCTTAGTCTATGGCTACACCTTC.

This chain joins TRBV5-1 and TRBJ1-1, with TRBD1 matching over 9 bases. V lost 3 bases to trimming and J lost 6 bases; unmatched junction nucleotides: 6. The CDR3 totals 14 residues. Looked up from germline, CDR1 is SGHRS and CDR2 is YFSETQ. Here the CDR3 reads CASSSTGGEAEAFF. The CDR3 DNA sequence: TGCGCCAGCAGCTCAACAGGGGGCGAGGCTGAAGCTTTCTTT. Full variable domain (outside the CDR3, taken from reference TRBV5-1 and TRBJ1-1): KAGVTQTPRYLIKTRGQQVTLSCSPISGHRSVSWYQQTPGQGLQFLFEYFSETQRNKGNFPGRFSGRQFSNSRSEMNVSTLELGDSALYLCASSSTGGEAEAFFGQGTRLTVV.

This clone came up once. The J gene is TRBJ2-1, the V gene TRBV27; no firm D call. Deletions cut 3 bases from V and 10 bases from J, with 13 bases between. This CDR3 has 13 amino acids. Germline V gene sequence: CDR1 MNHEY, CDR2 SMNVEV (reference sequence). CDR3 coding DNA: TGTGCCAGCAGTTTGAGGTTAGGTGGCGAGCAGTTCTTC. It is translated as CASSLRLGGEQFF.

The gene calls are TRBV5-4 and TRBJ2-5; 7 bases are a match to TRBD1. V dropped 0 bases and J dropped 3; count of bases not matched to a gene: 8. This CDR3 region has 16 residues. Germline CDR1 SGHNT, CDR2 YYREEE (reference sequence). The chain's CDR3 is CASSLVHPGTEETQYF. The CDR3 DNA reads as TGTGCCAGCAGCTTGGTGCACCCCGGGACAGAAGAGACCCAGTACTTC.

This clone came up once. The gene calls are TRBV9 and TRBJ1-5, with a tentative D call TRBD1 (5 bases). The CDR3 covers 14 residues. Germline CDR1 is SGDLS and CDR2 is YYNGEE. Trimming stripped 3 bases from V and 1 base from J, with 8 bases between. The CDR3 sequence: CASSDGGSNQPQHF. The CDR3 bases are TGTGCCAGCAGCGACGGGGGAAGCAATCAGCCCCAGCATTTT.

The CDR3, as DNA: TGCAGCGTTGTCCCGACCCAGGGGGGCGTCCAAGAGACCCAGTACTTC. It translates to CSVVPTQGGVQETQYF. The rearrangement uses TRBV29-1 and TRBJ2-5; a weak D match, TRBD1 (7 bases). The CDR3 runs 16 residues. Germline V CDR1 and CDR2: SQVTM, ANQGSEA. V gave up 4 bases and J gave up 1 base, with 19 bases separating them.

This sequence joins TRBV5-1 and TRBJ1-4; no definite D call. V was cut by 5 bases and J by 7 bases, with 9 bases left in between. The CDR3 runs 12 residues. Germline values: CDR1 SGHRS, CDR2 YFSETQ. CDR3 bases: TGCGCCAGCAGGGGCGAGAGTGAAAAACTGTTTTTT. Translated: CASRGESEKLFF.

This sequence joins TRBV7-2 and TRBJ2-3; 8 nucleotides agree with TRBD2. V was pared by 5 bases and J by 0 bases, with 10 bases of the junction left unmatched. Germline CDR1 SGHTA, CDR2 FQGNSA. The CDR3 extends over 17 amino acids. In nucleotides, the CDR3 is TGTGCCAGCAGCCCGGGGGGGAGCCTTTCTAGCACAGATACGCAGTATTTT. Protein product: CASSPGGSLSSTDTQYF.

The DNA of the CDR3 is TGTGCCAGTAGGGCGGGACCGAACTACGAGCAGTACTTC. It encodes CASRAGPNYEQYF. The V call is TRBV19, the J call TRBJ2-7; maybe TRBD2 (6 bases). The V end was cut by 6 bases, the J end by 3 bases, with 12 bases between. The CDR3 totals 13 residues. Germline V CDR1 and CDR2: LNHDA, SQIVND (reference sequence).

CDR3 coding DNA: TGTGCCATCAGTGAACCGGGGATGGGAGGAAACACCATATATTTT. Amino acids: CAISEPGMGGNTIYF. V gene TRBV10-3 combines with J gene TRBJ1-3; D gene unclear. The CDR3 totals 15 residues. Germline V lookup: CDR1 ENHRY, CDR2 SYGVKD. V lost 3 bases, J lost 4 bases, and 13 bases lay in between.

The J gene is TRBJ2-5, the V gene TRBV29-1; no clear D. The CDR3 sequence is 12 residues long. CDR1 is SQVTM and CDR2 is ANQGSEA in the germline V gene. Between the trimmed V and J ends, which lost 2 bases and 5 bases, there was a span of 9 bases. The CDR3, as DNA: TGCAGCGTTGAATTCCAGGTGGAGACCCAGTACTTC. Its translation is CSVEFQVETQYF.

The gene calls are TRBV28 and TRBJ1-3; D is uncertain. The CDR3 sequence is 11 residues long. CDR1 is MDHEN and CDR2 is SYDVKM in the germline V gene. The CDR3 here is CVTGSGNTIYF. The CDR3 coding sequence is TGTGTCACGGGGTCTGGAAACACCATATATTTT.

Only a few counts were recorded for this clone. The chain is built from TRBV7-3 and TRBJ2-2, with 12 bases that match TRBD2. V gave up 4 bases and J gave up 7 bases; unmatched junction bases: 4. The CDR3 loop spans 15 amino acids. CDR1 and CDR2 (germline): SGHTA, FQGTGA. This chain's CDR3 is CASSSGLAGRGELFF. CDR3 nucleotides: TGTGCCAGCAGCTCCGGACTAGCGGGACGCGGGGAGCTGTTTTTT.

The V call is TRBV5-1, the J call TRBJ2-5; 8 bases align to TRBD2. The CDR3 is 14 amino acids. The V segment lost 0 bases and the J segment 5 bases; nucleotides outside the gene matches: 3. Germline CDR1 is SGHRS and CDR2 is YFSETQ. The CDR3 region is CASSLATSAETQYF. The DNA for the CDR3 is TGCGCCAGCAGCTTGGCGACTAGCGCGGAGACCCAGTACTTC.

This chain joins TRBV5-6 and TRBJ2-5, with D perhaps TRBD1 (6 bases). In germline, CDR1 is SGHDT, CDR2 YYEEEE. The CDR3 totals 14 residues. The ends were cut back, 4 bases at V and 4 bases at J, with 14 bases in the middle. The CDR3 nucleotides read TGTGCCAGCAGCATTCAGGGCAGGGGAGAGACCCAGTACTTC. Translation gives CASSIQGRGETQYF.

The CDR3 DNA follows: TGCGCCAGCAGCTTGGATTTAGCGTACGGCACAGATACGCAGTATTTT. This codes for CASSLDLAYGTDTQYF. The chain combines TRBV5-1 with TRBJ2-3; D is possibly TRBD2 (5 bases). The CDR3 loop spans 16 amino acids. The germline CDR1 and CDR2 sequences are SGHRS and YFSETQ. Trimming took 0 bases from V and 1 from J, leaving 12 bases between them.

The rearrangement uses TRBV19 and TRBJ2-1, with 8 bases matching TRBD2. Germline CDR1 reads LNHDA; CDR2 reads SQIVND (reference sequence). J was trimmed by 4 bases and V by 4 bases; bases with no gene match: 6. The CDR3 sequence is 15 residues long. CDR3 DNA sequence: TGTGCCAGTAGTAGGGTAGCGGGGCTATACAATGAGCAGTTCTTC. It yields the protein CASSRVAGLYNEQFF.

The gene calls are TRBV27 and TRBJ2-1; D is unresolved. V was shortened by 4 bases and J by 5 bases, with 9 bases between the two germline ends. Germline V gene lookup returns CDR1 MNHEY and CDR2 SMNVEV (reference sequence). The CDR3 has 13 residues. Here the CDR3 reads CASSYRRDNEQFF. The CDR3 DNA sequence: TGTGCCAGCAGTTACCGACGGGACAATGAGCAGTTCTTC.

The CDR3 DNA is TGTGCCAGCAGTAGGGGGCTGGAGGGCAATCAGCCCCAGCATTTT. As protein: CASSRGLEGNQPQHF. The rearrangement uses TRBV27 and TRBJ1-5; 7 nucleotides line up with TRBD1. Trimming at V came to 5 bases and at J to 2 bases, leaving 6 bases not matched to a gene. This CDR3 has 15 residues. The germline gives CDR1 MNHEY, CDR2 SMNVEV (reference sequence).

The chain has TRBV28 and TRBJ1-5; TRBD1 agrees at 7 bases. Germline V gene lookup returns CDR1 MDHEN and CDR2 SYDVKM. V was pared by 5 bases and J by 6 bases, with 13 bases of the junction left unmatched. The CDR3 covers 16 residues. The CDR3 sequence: CASSTPTGSFTQPQHF. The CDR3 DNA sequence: TGTGCCAGCAGTACGCCGACAGGGAGTTTTACTCAGCCCCAGCATTTT.

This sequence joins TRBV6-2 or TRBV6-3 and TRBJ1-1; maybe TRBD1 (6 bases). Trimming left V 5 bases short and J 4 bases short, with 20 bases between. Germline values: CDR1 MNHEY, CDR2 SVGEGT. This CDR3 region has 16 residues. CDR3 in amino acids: CASSPTGSLAGTEAFF. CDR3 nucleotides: TGTGCCAGCAGTCCCACAGGGTCGTTAGCAGGCACTGAAGCTTTCTTT.

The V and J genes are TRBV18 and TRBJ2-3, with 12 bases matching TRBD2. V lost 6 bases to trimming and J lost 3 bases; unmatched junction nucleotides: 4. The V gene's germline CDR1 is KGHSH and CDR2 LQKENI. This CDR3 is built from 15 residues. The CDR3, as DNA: TGTGCCAGCTCCTCGACTAGCGGGGGAACAGATACGCAGTATTTT. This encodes CASSSTSGGTDTQYF.

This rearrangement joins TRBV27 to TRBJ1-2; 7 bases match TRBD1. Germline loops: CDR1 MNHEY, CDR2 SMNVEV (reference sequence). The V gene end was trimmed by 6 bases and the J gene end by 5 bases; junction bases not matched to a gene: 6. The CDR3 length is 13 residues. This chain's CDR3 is CASSRGTAYGYTF. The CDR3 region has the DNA TGTGCCAGCAGCCGAGGGACAGCGTATGGCTACACCTTC.

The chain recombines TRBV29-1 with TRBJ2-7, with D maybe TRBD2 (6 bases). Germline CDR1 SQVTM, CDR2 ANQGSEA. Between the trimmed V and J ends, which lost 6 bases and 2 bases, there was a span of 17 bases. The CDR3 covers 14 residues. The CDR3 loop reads CSVARDSSTYEQYF. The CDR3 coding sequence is TGCAGCGTCGCCCGGGACTCTTCGACCTACGAGCAGTACTTC.

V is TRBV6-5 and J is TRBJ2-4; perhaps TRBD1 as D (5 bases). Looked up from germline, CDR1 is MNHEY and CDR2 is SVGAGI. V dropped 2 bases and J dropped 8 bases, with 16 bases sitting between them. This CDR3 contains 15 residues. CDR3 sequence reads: CASSYRGRRGDIQYF. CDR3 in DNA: TGTGCCAGCAGTTACAGGGGCAGAAGGGGCGACATTCAGTACTTC.